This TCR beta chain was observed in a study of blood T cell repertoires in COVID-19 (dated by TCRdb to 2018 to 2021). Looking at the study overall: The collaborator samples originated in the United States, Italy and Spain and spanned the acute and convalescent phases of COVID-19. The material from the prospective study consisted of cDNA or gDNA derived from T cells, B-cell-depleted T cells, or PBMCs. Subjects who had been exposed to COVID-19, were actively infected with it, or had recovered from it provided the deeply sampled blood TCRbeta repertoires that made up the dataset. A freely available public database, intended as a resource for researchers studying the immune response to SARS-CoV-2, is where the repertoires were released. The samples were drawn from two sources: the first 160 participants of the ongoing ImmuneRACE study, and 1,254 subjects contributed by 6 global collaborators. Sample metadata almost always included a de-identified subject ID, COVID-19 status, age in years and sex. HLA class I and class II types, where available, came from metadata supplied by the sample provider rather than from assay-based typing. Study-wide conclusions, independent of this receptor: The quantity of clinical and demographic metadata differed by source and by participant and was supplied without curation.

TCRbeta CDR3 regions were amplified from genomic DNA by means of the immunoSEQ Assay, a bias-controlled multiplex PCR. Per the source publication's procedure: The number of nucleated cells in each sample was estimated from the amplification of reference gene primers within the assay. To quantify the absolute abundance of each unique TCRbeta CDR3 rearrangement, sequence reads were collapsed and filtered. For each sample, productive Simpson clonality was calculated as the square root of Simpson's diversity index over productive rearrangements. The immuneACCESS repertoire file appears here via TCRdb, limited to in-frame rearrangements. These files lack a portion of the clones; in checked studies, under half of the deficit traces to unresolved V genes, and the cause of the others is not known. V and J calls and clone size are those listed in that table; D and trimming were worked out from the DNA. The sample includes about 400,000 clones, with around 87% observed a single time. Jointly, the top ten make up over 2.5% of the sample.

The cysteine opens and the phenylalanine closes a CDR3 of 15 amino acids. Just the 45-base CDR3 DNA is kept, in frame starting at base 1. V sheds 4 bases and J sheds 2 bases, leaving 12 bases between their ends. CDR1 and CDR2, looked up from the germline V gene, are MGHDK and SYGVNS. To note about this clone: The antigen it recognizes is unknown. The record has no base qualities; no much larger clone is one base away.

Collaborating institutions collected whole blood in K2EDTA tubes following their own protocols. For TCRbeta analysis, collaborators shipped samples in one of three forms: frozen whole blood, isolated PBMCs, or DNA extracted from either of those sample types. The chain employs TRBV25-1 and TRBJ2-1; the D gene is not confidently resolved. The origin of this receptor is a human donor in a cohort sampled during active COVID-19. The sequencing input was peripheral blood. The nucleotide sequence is TGTGCCAGCAGTGCTGTTGACAATACCTACAATGAGCAGTTCTTC. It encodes CASSAVDNTYNEQFF.